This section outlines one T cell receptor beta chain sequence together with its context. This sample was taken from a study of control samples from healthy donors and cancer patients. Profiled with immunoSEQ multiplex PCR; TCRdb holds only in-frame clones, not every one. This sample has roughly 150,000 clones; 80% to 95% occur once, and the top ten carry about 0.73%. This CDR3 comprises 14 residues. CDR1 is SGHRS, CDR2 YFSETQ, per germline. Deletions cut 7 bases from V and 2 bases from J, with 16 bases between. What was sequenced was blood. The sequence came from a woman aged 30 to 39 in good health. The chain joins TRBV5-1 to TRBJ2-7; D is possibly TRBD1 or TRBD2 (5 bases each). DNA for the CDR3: TGCGCCAGCTTCGACTCCCGGGGACCCTACGAGCAGTACTTC. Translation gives CASFDSRGPYEQYF.